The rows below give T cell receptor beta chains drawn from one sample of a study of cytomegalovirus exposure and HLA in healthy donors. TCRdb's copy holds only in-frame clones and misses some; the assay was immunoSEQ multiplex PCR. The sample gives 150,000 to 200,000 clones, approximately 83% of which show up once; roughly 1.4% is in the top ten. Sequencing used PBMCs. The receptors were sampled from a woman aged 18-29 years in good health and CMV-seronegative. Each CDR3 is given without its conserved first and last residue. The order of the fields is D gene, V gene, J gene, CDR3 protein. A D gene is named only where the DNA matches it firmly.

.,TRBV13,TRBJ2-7,ASSLKGSSYEQY
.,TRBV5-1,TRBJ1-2,ASSLGAGDVRGGYT
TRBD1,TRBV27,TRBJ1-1,ASSLSIPLQGAGTEAF
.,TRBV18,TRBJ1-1,ASSPEFRSMNTEAF
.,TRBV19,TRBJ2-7,ASSTHTSYEQY
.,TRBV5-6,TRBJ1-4,ASSLSTEWEKLF
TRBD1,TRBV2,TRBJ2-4,ASSEGRGLAKNIQY
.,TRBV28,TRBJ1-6,ASSPAYGNSPLH
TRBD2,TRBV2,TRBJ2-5,ASSLIAGQETQY
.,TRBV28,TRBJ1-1,ACGGEGNTEAF
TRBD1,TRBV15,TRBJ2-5,ATRTGGQETQY
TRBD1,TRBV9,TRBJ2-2,ASSVKGAATGELF
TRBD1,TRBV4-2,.,ASSQEGRDSPSYEQY
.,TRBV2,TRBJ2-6,ASSYEGGQSHSGANVLT
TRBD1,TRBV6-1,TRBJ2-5,ASGRQGGSETQY
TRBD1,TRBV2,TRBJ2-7,ASGQGRLTYEQY